These 8 T cell receptor beta chains were all obtained from the same sample, sequenced in a study of human T cells and chemical hapten exposure. TCRdb reprocessed the RACE reads via MiXCR and lists one record per CDR3 protein. The repertoire holds roughly 380,000 distinct CDR3 sequences, with about 6% as singletons. Regarding time point: patch test 2, 6 weeks after DPC sensitization. The treatment is: therapeutic diphenylcyclopropenone sensitization with weekly scalp DPC. The sequencing used whole blood, collected in connection with sensitization to the hapten diphenylcyclopropenone (DPC). The source is a woman between 18 and 29 years old with alopecia areata. Some clones in this sample may be carry-over from other donors' samples.

There are many counts of this clonotype. The gene calls are TRBV4-1 and TRBJ1-1; D possibly corresponds to TRBD1 (6 bases). With 3 bases removed from V and 9 bases from J, the gap between germline ends came to 14 bases. CDR1 MGHRA and CDR2 YSYEKL come from the germline V gene. The CDR3 is made up of 13 amino acids. The DNA for the CDR3 is TGCGCCAGCAGCCAGACTACAGGGTTCCAAGCTTTCTTT. This translates into CASSQTTGFQAFF.

This clonotype was detected many times. The chain is built from TRBV5-6 and TRBJ2-7; no reliable D call. Germline CDR1 SGHDT, CDR2 YYEEEE. Trimming left V 0 bases short and J 0 bases short, with 7 bases between. The CDR3 has 14 residues. CDR3 sequence: CASSLAPSSYEQYF. The CDR3 DNA follows: TGTGCCAGCAGCTTGGCCCCCAGCTCCTACGAGCAGTACTTC.

Only a few counts were recorded for this clonotype. The J gene is TRBJ1-6, the V gene TRBV4-1, with D uncertain. CDR3 length: 15 amino acids. V lost 1 base, J lost 0 bases, and 4 bases lay in between. CDR1 and CDR2 from the germline V gene are MGHRA and YSYEKL. The CDR3 loop is CASSQVHSYNSPLHF. As DNA, the CDR3 is TGCGCCAGCAGCCAAGTTCACTCCTATAATTCACCCCTCCACTTT.

The table lists this clonotype with a few counts. This chain joins TRBV25-1 and TRBJ2-5; D ambiguous. In germline, CDR1 is MGHDK, CDR2 SYGVNS. Trimming pared 5 bases from V and 5 bases from J, leaving 18 bases between. The CDR3 length is 15 residues. The CDR3 reads CASSLVLGSQETQYF. The DNA of the CDR3 is TGTGCCAGCAGTCTCGTTTTAGGATCCCAGGAGACCCAGTACTTC.

This clonotype turned up a few times. The chain carries TRBV5-4 and TRBJ1-6; 7 bases are a match to TRBD1. V lost 0 bases and J lost 7; bases outside the gene matches: 4. The germline gives CDR1 SGHNT, CDR2 YYREEE (reference sequence). The CDR3 extends over 15 amino acids. The CDR3 reads CASSLEGQTNSPLHF. CDR3 sequence (DNA): TGTGCCAGCAGCTTGGAGGGACAGACCAATTCACCCCTCCACTTT.

This clonotype was observed a handful of times. The V call is TRBV5-6, the J call TRBJ2-4; 10 positions agree with TRBD1. Looked up from germline, CDR1 is SGHDT and CDR2 is YYEEEE. With 4 bases clipped from V and 6 bases from J, the junction kept 7 bases outside the gene matches. This CDR3 is built from 15 residues. The CDR3, as DNA: TGTGCCAGCAGCGTGGACAGGGGGAGGAGAAACATTCAGTACTTC. It translates to CASSVDRGRRNIQYF. The whole variable domain, remainder taken from reference TRBV5-6 and TRBJ2-4, is DAGVTQSPTHLIKTRGQQVTLRCSPKSGHDTVSWYQQALGQGPQFIFQYYEEEERQRGNFPDRFSGHQFPNYSSELNVNALLLGDSALYLCASSVDRGRRNIQYFGAGTRLSVL.

The chain couples TRBV5-1 to TRBJ2-1; possibly TRBD2 for D (5 bases). Trimming left V 0 bases short and J 7 bases short, with 8 bases between. The CDR3 is 13 residues long. The germline gives CDR1 SGHRS, CDR2 YFSETQ. The CDR3 region has the DNA TGCGCCAGCAGCTTGGCCGGCGGGAATGAGCAGTTCTTC. Its protein is CASSLAGGNEQFF.

The chain combines TRBV6-4 with TRBJ2-3; D uncertain. The CDR3 contains 15 residues. The germline V gene has CDR1 MRHNA and CDR2 SNTAGT. The V gene lost 3 bases and the J gene lost 0 bases, with 10 bases spanning the gap. CDR3 sequence (DNA): TGTGCCAGCAGTGAAGAGCGAGGCAGCACAGATACGCAGTATTTT. Encoded protein: CASSEERGSTDTQYF.